This T cell receptor (beta chain) was sequenced during a study of T cell responses to AZD1222 COVID-19 vaccine. Study-wide findings and caveats: There were repertoire samples only from the period after the peak T cell response.

A word on this clone: No antigen is known for it.

The method was immunoSEQ multiplex PCR; TCRdb's version includes in-frame clones alone and lacks a portion of them. The sample shows 100,000 or so clones, around 84% of them seen only once. Germline-derived CDR1 and CDR2 are MDHEN and SYDVKM. There are 14 residues in the CDR3. With 5 bases removed from V and 5 bases from J, the gap between germline ends came to 13 bases. This receptor was obtained from an adult who received the AZD1222 COVID-19 vaccine. The gene calls are TRBV28 and TRBJ1-5; D gene unclear. The sequenced sample was peripheral blood, obtained 28 days after the second AZD1222 dose. The CDR3 protein is CASSPGDADQPQHF. CDR3 nucleotide sequence: TGTGCCAGCAGTCCAGGAGACGCCGATCAGCCCCAGCATTTT.